The entry that follows covers one T cell receptor (beta chain) sequence. In the source study's methods: Estimates of nucleated cell counts were drawn from the amplification of reference gene primers. Sequencing used immunoSEQ multiplex PCR; TCRdb keeps in-frame clones, though not all of them. The V and J calls and clone size come from that table; D and trimming were worked out from the DNA. The sample lists 200,000 to 250,000 clones; 80% to 90% were seen once. The data derive from a study of blood T cell repertoires in COVID-19. The TCR originated in a man in his thirties or forties with COVID-19, enrolled during active disease. The sequencing sample was made of peripheral blood.

The CDR3 is CASSLGVAGVNTGELFF. CDR3 coding DNA: TGTGCCAGCAGCTTAGGGGTAGCGGGGGTGAACACCGGGGAGCTGTTTTTT. The rearrangement links TRBV7-3 to TRBJ2-2; 9 bases match TRBD2. The CDR3 has 17 residues. In germline, CDR1 is SGHTA, CDR2 FQGTGA. V shed 2 bases, J shed 1 base, and the junction held 5 bases outside the gene matches.